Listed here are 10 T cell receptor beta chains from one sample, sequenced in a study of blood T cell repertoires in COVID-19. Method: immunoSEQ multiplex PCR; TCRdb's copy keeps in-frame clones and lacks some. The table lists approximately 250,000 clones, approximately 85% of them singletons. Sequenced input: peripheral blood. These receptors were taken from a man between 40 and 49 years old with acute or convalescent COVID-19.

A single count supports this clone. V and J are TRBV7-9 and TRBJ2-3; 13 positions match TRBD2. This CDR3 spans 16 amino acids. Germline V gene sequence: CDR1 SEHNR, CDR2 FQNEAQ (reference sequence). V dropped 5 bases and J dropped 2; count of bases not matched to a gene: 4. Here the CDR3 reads CASSRTSGGITDTQYF. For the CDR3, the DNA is TGTGCCAGCAGCAGGACTAGCGGGGGTATCACAGATACGCAGTATTTT.

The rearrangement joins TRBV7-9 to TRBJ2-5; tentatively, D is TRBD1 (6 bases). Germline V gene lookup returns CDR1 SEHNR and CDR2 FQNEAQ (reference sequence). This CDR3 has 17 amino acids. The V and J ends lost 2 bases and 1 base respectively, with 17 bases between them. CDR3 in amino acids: CASSLLDQGKVQETQYF. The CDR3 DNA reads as TGTGCCAGCAGCTTACTAGATCAGGGGAAGGTCCAAGAGACCCAGTACTTC.

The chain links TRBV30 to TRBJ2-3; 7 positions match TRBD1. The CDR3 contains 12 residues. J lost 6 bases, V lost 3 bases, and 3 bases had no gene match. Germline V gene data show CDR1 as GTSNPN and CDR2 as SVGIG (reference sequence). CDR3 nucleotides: TGTGCCTGGAGCAAACAGGGGGATACGCAGTATTTT. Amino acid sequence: CAWSKQGDTQYF.

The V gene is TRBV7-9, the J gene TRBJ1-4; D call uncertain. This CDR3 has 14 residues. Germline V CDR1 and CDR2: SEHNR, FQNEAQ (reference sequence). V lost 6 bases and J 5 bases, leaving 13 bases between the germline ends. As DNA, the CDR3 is TGTGCCAGCAGGTCTTTGGGCGGGAATGAAAAACTGTTTTTT. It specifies CASRSLGGNEKLFF.

CDR3 nucleotide sequence: TGTGCCAGTAGTATCCGACAGGGCGTCACCGGGGAGCTGTTTTTT. It is translated as CASSIRQGVTGELFF. The chain combines TRBV19 with TRBJ2-2; the match to TRBD1 covers 7 bases. Looked up from germline, CDR1 is LNHDA and CDR2 is SQIVND (reference sequence). CDR3 size: 15 residues. V dropped 3 bases and J dropped 4; count of bases not matched to a gene: 5. The full variable domain, with the rest looked up from reference TRBV19 and TRBJ2-2, is DGGITQSPKYLFRKEGQNVTLSCEQNLNHDAMYWYRQDPGQGLRLIYYSQIVNDFQKGDIAEGYSVSREKKESFPLTVTSAQKNPTAFYLCASSIRQGVTGELFFGEGSRLTVL.

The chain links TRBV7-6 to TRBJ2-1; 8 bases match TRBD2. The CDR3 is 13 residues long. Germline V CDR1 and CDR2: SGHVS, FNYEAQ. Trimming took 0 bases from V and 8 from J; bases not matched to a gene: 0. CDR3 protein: CASSLARGDEQFF. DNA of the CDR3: TGTGCCAGCAGCTTAGCGCGGGGGGATGAGCAGTTCTTC.

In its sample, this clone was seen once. In DNA, the CDR3 is TGCGCCAGCAGCCTGGACCCGCGGGGGACCCAGTACTTC. Translation: CASSLDPRGTQYF. The genes are TRBV5-1 and TRBJ2-5, with D possibly being TRBD2 (6 bases). V was shortened by 4 bases and J by 7 bases, with 14 bases between the two germline ends. This CDR3 contains 13 residues. The V gene's germline CDR1 is SGHRS and CDR2 YFSETQ.

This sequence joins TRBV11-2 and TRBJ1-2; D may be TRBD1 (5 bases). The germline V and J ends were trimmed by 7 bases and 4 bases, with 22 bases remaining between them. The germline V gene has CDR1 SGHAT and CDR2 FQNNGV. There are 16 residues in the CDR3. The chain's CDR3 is CASTLPGTGGTYGYTF. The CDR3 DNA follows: TGTGCCAGCACCCTACCCGGGACCGGGGGAACCTATGGCTACACCTTC.

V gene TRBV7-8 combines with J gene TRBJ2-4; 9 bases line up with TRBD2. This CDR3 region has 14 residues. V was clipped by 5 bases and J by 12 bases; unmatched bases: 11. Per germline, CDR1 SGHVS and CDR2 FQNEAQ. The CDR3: CASSPRAGGEDQYF. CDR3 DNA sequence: TGTGCCAGCAGCCCCCGGGCGGGAGGGGAGGATCAGTACTTC. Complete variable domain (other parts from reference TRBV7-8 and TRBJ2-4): GAGVSQSPRYKVAKRGQDVALRCDPISGHVSLFWYQQALGQGPEFLTYFQNEAQLDKSGLPSDRFFAERPEGSVSTLKIQRTQQEDSAVYLCASSPRAGGEDQYFGAGTRLSVL.

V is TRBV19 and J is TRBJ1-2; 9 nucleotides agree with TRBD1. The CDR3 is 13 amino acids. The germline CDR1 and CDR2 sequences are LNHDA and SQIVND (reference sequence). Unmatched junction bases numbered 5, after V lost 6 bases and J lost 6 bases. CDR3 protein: CASRLTGGDGYTF. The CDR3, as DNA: TGTGCCAGTAGGTTGACAGGGGGAGATGGCTACACCTTC.